The 2 T cell receptor beta chains listed next were all sequenced from one sample in a study of cytomegalovirus exposure and HLA in healthy donors. The method was immunoSEQ multiplex PCR; TCRdb's version includes in-frame clones alone and lacks a portion of them. Of 150,000 to 200,000 clones detected, around 88% appear once; the ten largest clones hold 2% to 2.5%. Material: PBMCs. Receptors originate from a woman aged 18-35 years in good health and CMV-seronegative.

The chain joins TRBV18 to TRBJ2-1; the D is unclear. CDR1 and CDR2 (germline): KGHSH, LQKENI. The CDR3 runs to 17 residues. V dropped 0 bases and J dropped 0 bases, with 12 bases sitting between them. CDR3 DNA sequence: TGTGCCAGCTCACCACCGTTAGCAGCCCGCTCCTACAATGAGCAGTTCTTC. It encodes CASSPPLAARSYNEQFF.

The CDR3 bases are TGTGCCAGCAGCTTAACATGGGCGGGAGCCAATGAGCAGTTCTTC. It is translated as CASSLTWAGANEQFF. The chain employs TRBV7-2 and TRBJ2-1; 7 nucleotides line up with TRBD2. The V segment lost 2 bases and the J segment 6 bases; nucleotides outside the gene matches: 7. The CDR3 runs 15 residues. Germline V lookup: CDR1 SGHTA, CDR2 FQGNSA.